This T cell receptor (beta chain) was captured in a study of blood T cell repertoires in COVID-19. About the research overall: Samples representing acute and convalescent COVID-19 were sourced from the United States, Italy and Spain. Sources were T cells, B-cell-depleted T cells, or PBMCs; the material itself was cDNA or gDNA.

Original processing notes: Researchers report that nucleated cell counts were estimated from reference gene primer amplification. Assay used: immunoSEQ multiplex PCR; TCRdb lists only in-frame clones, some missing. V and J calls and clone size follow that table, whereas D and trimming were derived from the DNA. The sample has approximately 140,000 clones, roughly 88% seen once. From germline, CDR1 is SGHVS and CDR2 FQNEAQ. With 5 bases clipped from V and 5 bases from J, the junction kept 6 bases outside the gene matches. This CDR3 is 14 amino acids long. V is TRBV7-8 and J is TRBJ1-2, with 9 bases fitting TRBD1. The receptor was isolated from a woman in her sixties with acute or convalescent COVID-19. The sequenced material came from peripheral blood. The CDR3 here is CASSTRQGGYGYTF. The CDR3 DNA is TGTGCCAGCAGCACCCGACAGGGGGGGTATGGCTACACCTTC.